These 27 T cell receptor beta chains were all obtained from the same sample, sequenced in a study of graft-versus-host responses after intestinal transplantation. The table came from immunoSEQ multiplex PCR; TCRdb's copy has only in-frame clones and leaves some out. Among tens of thousands of clones listed, roughly 95% were seen once. The source material was PBMCs, sampled 156 days after intestinal transplant. These receptors were collected from a human patient who received an intestinal transplant, so some T cells may come from the graft donor.

V is TRBV4-2 and J is TRBJ2-1, with D unclear. Germline CDR1 LGHNA, CDR2 YNFKEQ. Trimming took 1 base from V and 1 from J, leaving 8 bases between them. The CDR3 sequence is 15 residues long. The CDR3 here is CASSQAHSSYNEQFF. The CDR3 DNA reads as TGTGCCAGCAGCCAAGCACACTCGTCCTACAATGAGCAGTTCTTC.

The chain is built from TRBV19 and TRBJ1-2, with a tentative D call TRBD1 (5 bases). The CDR3 extends over 15 amino acids. Trimming took 5 bases from V and 6 from J, leaving 19 bases between them. Germline CDR1 reads LNHDA; CDR2 reads SQIVND (reference sequence). CDR3 nucleotides: TGTGCCAGTAGTTGGGGCGGCACTTCTATCCATGGCTACACCTTC. Protein: CASSWGGTSIHGYTF. Full variable domain (missing parts from reference TRBV19 and TRBJ1-2): DGGITQSPKYLFRKEGQNVTLSCEQNLNHDAMYWYRQDPGQGLRLIYYSQIVNDFQKGDIAEGYSVSREKKESFPLTVTSAQKNPTAFYLCASSWGGTSIHGYTFGSGTRLTVV.

As for this clone: This CDR3 is also generated by other DNA sequences in the sample. V gene TRBV11-2 combines with J gene TRBJ1-2; TRBD1 agrees at 10 bases. V trimming: 5 bases; J trimming: 1 base; junction bases outside the gene matches: 16. The CDR3 runs 19 residues. Germline-derived CDR1 and CDR2 are SGHAT and FQNNGV. The CDR3 region is CASSALGPPGQGYNYGYTF. The CDR3 DNA reads as TGTGCCAGCAGCGCCCTGGGTCCCCCGGGACAGGGGTATAACTATGGCTACACCTTC.

This clone was seen more than once but under ten times. The V call is TRBV29-1, the J call TRBJ2-5, with D tentatively TRBD1 or TRBD2 (5 bases each). V lost 7 bases and J lost 5, with 23 bases in between. The CDR3 runs to 15 residues. Germline V gene data show CDR1 as SQVTM and CDR2 as ANQGSEA. The CDR3 DNA follows: TGCAGCGCGGCTTCCGGGACCGGAACCGGTGAGACCCAGTACTTC. Translation: CSAASGTGTGETQYF.

The V and J genes are TRBV11-3 and TRBJ2-3, with D perhaps matching TRBD1 or TRBD2 (5 bases each). This CDR3 has 14 residues. V lost 6 bases, J lost 2 bases, and 12 bases lay in between. CDR1 SGHNT and CDR2 YENEEA come from the germline V gene. The DNA of the CDR3 is TGTGCCAGCAGGCCACCGGGACCCACAGATACGCAGTATTTT. Protein product: CASRPPGPTDTQYF.

The chain couples TRBV6-5 to TRBJ2-1; D possibly corresponds to TRBD1 (6 bases). The germline V and J ends were trimmed by 5 bases and 2 bases, with 10 bases remaining between them. Germline-derived CDR1 and CDR2 are MNHEY and SVGAGI. CDR3 size: 14 residues. CDR3 amino acids: CASSPTGPYNEQFF. The CDR3 coding sequence is TGTGCCAGCAGTCCGACAGGACCCTACAATGAGCAGTTCTTC.

The rearrangement joins TRBV5-1 to TRBJ1-1, with 8 bases matching TRBD1. V dropped 5 bases and J dropped 0; count of bases not matched to a gene: 18. This CDR3 is 19 amino acids long. The germline CDR1 and CDR2 sequences are SGHRS and YFSETQ. The CDR3 region is CASRFGQGKKGFMNTEAFF. Written as DNA, the CDR3 is TGCGCCAGCAGATTCGGACAGGGAAAAAAAGGATTTATGAACACTGAAGCTTTCTTT.

The genes are TRBV9 and TRBJ2-3; 8 bases line up with TRBD1. V gave up 4 bases and J gave up 8 bases; unmatched junction bases: 9. The V gene's germline CDR1 is SGDLS and CDR2 YYNGEE. The CDR3 has 14 amino acids. CDR3 amino acids: CASSPTTGVGTQYF. The CDR3 nucleotides read TGTGCCAGCAGCCCGACGACAGGGGTGGGTACGCAGTATTTT. The entire variable domain, with the rest obtained from reference TRBV9 and TRBJ2-3, is as follows: DSGVTQTPKHLITATGQRVTLRCSPRSGDLSVYWYQQSLDQGLQFLIQYYNGEERAKGNILERFSAQQFPDLHSELNLSSLELGDSALYFCASSPTTGVGTQYFGPGTRLTVL.

This clone was detected once. The gene calls are TRBV18 and TRBJ2-1; unclear D gene. CDR3 length equals 14 residues. Trimming left V 5 bases short and J 4 bases short, with 12 bases between. In germline, CDR1 is KGHSH, CDR2 LQKENI. The CDR3 bases are TGTGCCAGCTCAAGGTCAGTTTCATACAATGAGCAGTTCTTC. This translates into CASSRSVSYNEQFF.

The rearrangement joins TRBV30 to TRBJ2-7, with D uncertain. From germline, CDR1 is GTSNPN and CDR2 SVGIG (reference sequence). CDR3 length equals 12 residues. Trimming removed 0 bases at V and 6 bases at J, with 9 bases between. The CDR3 region is CAWSVLGIEQYF. The CDR3, as DNA: TGTGCCTGGAGTGTCCTCGGTATCGAGCAGTACTTC.

CDR3 DNA: TGTGCCAGCAGCTTAGCCACGAACACTGAAGCTTTCTTT. Translated: CASSLATNTEAFF. V gene TRBV11-3 combines with J gene TRBJ1-1; D not certain. The CDR3 consists of 13 residues. With 1 base removed from V and 1 base from J, the gap between germline ends came to 4 bases. CDR1 and CDR2 from the germline V gene are SGHNT and YENEEA.

The J gene is TRBJ2-7, the V gene TRBV5-6; D is ambiguous. The length of the CDR3 is 17 residues. Germline values: CDR1 SGHDT, CDR2 YYEEEE. Trimming took 4 bases from V and 3 from J, leaving 23 bases between them. The CDR3 nucleotides read TGTGCCAGCAGCCCCCCCGTGTCCGGGCCTGTTATCTACGAGCAGTACTTC. Its translation is CASSPPVSGPVIYEQYF.

This clone is a singleton in its sample. Other DNA sequences of this sample code for an identical CDR3. CDR3 sequence reads: CASSESNRERTLYNEQFF. CDR3 coding DNA: TGTGCCAGCAGTGAATCTAACAGGGAAAGAACACTGTACAATGAGCAGTTCTTC. The chain recombines TRBV2 with TRBJ2-1; D perhaps matches TRBD1 (6 bases). The CDR3 spans 18 residues. Looked up from germline, CDR1 is SNHLY and CDR2 is FYNNEI. V was shortened by 2 bases and J by 4 bases, with 21 bases between the two germline ends.

The rearrangement uses TRBV9 and TRBJ1-1; D gene ambiguous. This CDR3 is 14 amino acids long. V lost 0 bases and J lost 0, with 6 bases in between. CDR1 SGDLS and CDR2 YYNGEE come from the germline V gene. The CDR3 protein is CASSVGDMNTEAFF. CDR3 bases: TGTGCCAGCAGCGTAGGGGATATGAACACTGAAGCTTTCTTT.

As for this clone: Other nucleotide sequences in the sample specify the same CDR3. This chain joins TRBV6-1 and TRBJ1-4, with D unclear. Trimming pared 7 bases from V and 6 bases from J, leaving 12 bases between. The CDR3 has 13 amino acids. Germline-derived CDR1 and CDR2 are MNHNS and SASEGT. CDR3 protein: CASIPERDEKLFF. CDR3 nucleotides: TGTGCCAGCATTCCCGAAAGAGATGAAAAACTGTTTTTT.

CDR3 sequence (DNA): TGCAGCGTTGGGGGGACTGAAGCTTTCTTT. Its protein is CSVGGTEAFF. J is TRBJ1-1 and V is TRBV29-1; tentatively, D is TRBD1 (5 bases). The CDR3 runs 10 residues. The V and J ends lost 4 bases and 5 bases respectively, with 5 bases between them. Germline V gene lookup returns CDR1 SQVTM and CDR2 ANQGSEA.

This sequence joins TRBV6-1 and TRBJ2-7; 9 positions match TRBD1. Unmatched junction bases numbered 0, after V lost 4 bases and J lost 5 bases. The germline V gene encodes CDR1 MNHNS and CDR2 SASEGT. The length of the CDR3 is 12 residues. Here the CDR3 DNA reads TGTGCCAGCAGTGGACAGGGGGACGAGCAGTACTTC. Protein product: CASSGQGDEQYF.

The V call is TRBV18, the J call TRBJ2-1; 9 bases are shared with TRBD2. With 3 bases clipped from V and 5 bases from J, the junction kept 2 bases outside the gene matches. Germline CDR1 reads KGHSH; CDR2 reads LQKENI. This CDR3 region has 14 residues. The CDR3 DNA reads as TGTGCCAGCTCACCGGCGGGAGGGAACAATGAGCAGTTCTTC. Its protein product is CASSPAGGNNEQFF.

The J gene is TRBJ1-4, the V gene TRBV12-5; weak D call: TRBD1 (5 bases). The V end lost 0 bases, the J end lost 8 bases, and 19 bases lay between the germline ends. The CDR3 extends over 17 amino acids. Germline V gene lookup returns CDR1 LGHNT and CDR2 FRNRAP. In nucleotides, the CDR3 is TGTGCTAGTGGTTTGGTATTAGCTCGGCAGGGCCAAGAAAAACTGTTTTTT. Protein: CASGLVLARQGQEKLFF.

This clone was picked up one time. This chain links TRBV5-4 with TRBJ1-1; TRBD1 matches 7 bases. Germline CDR1 is SGHNT and CDR2 is YYREEE (reference sequence). V lost 1 base, J lost 8 bases, and 5 bases stayed unmatched. This CDR3 comprises 13 residues. CDR3 sequence reads: CASSLSDRAEAFF. The CDR3 bases are TGTGCCAGCAGCTTGTCCGACAGGGCCGAAGCTTTCTTT.

V and J are TRBV5-1 and TRBJ2-5; D is undetermined. This CDR3 is 13 amino acids long. Between the trimmed V and J ends, which lost 4 bases and 5 bases, there was a span of 12 bases. CDR1 is SGHRS and CDR2 is YFSETQ in the germline V gene. CDR3 DNA: TGCGCCAGCAGCCCCGAGCTAAGCGAGACCCAGTACTTC. This sequence encodes CASSPELSETQYF.

The chain employs TRBV6-6 and TRBJ2-4; perhaps D is TRBD1 or TRBD2 (5 bases each). V was trimmed by 7 bases and J by 0 bases, leaving 13 bases between them. Germline V CDR1 and CDR2: MNHNY, SVGAGI (reference sequence). The CDR3 is 15 amino acids. The CDR3 bases are TGTGCCAGCACCGGGACCGGAAAAGCCAAAAACATTCAGTACTTC. Translating gives CASTGTGKAKNIQYF.

This chain uses TRBV7-6 with TRBJ1-6; possibly TRBD1 for D (5 bases). V lost 6 bases, J lost 12 bases, and 18 bases lay in between. The V gene's germline CDR1 is SGHVS and CDR2 FNYEAQ. The length of the CDR3 is 14 residues. CDR3 in DNA: TGTGCCAGCAGGCAGCAGGGAGTAGAGGAACCCCTCCACTTT. The encoded protein is CASRQQGVEEPLHF.

The J gene is TRBJ1-1, the V gene TRBV7-8; D may be TRBD1 (6 bases). V gave up 2 bases and J gave up 5 bases, with 24 bases separating them. This CDR3 region has 18 residues. Germline V gene sequence: CDR1 SGHVS, CDR2 FQNEAQ. CDR3 in DNA: TGTGCCAGCAGCTTAATACTTACAGGGTTACTCGGTGCGACTGAAGCTTTCTTT. As protein: CASSLILTGLLGATEAFF.

This clone was found once. This chain uses TRBV6-6 with TRBJ2-3; D gene ambiguous. The CDR3 is 13 residues long. Trimming left V 0 bases short and J 4 bases short, with 5 bases between. CDR1 and CDR2 from the germline V gene are MNHNY and SVGAGI (reference sequence). DNA of the CDR3: TGTGCCAGCAGTTACTCCCTAGCAGATACGCAGTATTTT. This translates into CASSYSLADTQYF.

The V and J genes are TRBV5-4 and TRBJ2-3, with D perhaps matching TRBD1 or TRBD2 (5 bases each). CDR1 SGHNT and CDR2 YYREEE come from the germline V gene (reference sequence). This CDR3 contains 15 residues. V was cut by 4 bases and J by 4 bases, with 16 bases left in between. For the CDR3, the DNA is TGTGCCAGCAGCACGGACTCTTTAGGGGCAGATACGCAGTATTTT. Amino acid sequence: CASSTDSLGADTQYF.

The chain combines TRBV5-1 with TRBJ1-4; no reliable D call. This CDR3 region has 15 residues. In germline, CDR1 is SGHRS, CDR2 YFSETQ. Trimming shortened V by 4 bases and J by 5 bases, and 15 bases separated the two germline ends. CDR3 DNA sequence: TGCGCCAGCAGCAACGACGGGCCCCCGAATGAAAAACTGTTTTTT. It codes for CASSNDGPPNEKLFF.